The 10 T cell receptor beta chains below were found in one sample sequenced in a study of T cell clonotyping in hematopoietic cell transplantation. Data came from immunoSEQ multiplex PCR; TCRdb stores just in-frame clones and leaves some out. The table shows about 36,000 clones, with 80% to 90% occurring only once. Material: peripheral blood mononuclear cells. Receptors were obtained from a woman aged 40 to 49 in good health. Some clones in this sample may be carry-over from other donors' samples.

The V call is TRBV7-2, the J call TRBJ2-1; 7 positions agree with TRBD2. Germline lookup yields CDR1 SGHTA and CDR2 FQGNSA. The V and J ends lost 3 bases and 2 bases, in that order; junction bases with no gene match: 7. The CDR3 has 16 residues. CDR3 in amino acids: CASSFQLATAYNEQFF. The CDR3, as DNA: TGTGCCAGCAGCTTCCAACTAGCGACCGCCTACAATGAGCAGTTCTTC.

This clone occurred once. This chain links TRBV9 with TRBJ1-2; no clear D gene. The CDR3 covers 15 residues. Trimming shortened V by 0 bases and J by 4 bases, and 13 bases separated the two germline ends. Per the germline V gene, CDR1 is SGDLS and CDR2 is YYNGEE. The CDR3 bases are TGTGCCAGCAGCGTAGATGCCCCCTCTATCTATGGCTACACCTTC. This gives the protein CASSVDAPSIYGYTF.

The genes are TRBV18 and TRBJ2-6; 7 bases map to TRBD1. This CDR3 is 16 amino acids long. V dropped 4 bases and J dropped 3; count of bases not matched to a gene: 6. The germline V gene has CDR1 KGHSH and CDR2 LQKENI. CDR3 protein: CASSQQTGFGANVLTF. CDR3 in DNA: TGTGCCAGCTCACAACAGACAGGGTTTGGGGCCAACGTCCTGACTTTC.

This sequence joins TRBV11-1 and TRBJ2-1; weak D call: TRBD2 (6 bases). Germline V lookup: CDR1 SGHAT, CDR2 FQDESV (reference sequence). The length of the CDR3 is 14 residues. V was shortened by 3 bases and J by 7 bases, with 13 bases between the two germline ends. The CDR3 reads CASSFGLARNEQFF. The CDR3 DNA reads TGTGCCAGCAGCTTTGGGCTAGCGAGGAATGAGCAGTTCTTC.

The chain has TRBV30 and TRBJ2-2; 9 nucleotides align to TRBD2. The CDR3 totals 16 residues. Germline values: CDR1 GTSNPN, CDR2 SVGIG (reference sequence). Losses at the gene ends were 3 bases for V and 4 bases for J; bases not matched to a gene: 9. Written as DNA, the CDR3 is TGTGCCTGGAGAGACGCAGGACTAGCGTCCACCGGGGAGCTGTTTTTT. Translated, it gives CAWRDAGLASTGELFF.

The genes are TRBV5-1 and TRBJ2-3; 10 nucleotides align to TRBD2. CDR3 length: 18 residues. Per germline, CDR1 SGHRS and CDR2 YFSETQ. The V gene end was trimmed by 4 bases and the J gene end by 2 bases; junction bases not matched to a gene: 13. This CDR3 is CASSPTPGTSGTTDTQYF. Written as DNA, the CDR3 is TGCGCCAGCAGCCCAACGCCCGGCACTAGCGGGACCACAGATACGCAGTATTTT. The entire variable domain, with the rest obtained from reference TRBV5-1 and TRBJ2-3, is as follows: KAGVTQTPRYLIKTRGQQVTLSCSPISGHRSVSWYQQTPGQGLQFLFEYFSETQRNKGNFPGRFSGRQFSNSRSEMNVSTLELGDSALYLCASSPTPGTSGTTDTQYFGPGTRLTVL.

The chain has TRBV30 and TRBJ1-2, with no clear D. V dropped 3 bases and J dropped 4 bases, with 9 bases sitting between them. This CDR3 spans 12 amino acids. CDR1 and CDR2 from the germline V gene are GTSNPN and SVGIG (reference sequence). The CDR3 here is CAWSLEIYGYTF. The CDR3 region has the DNA TGTGCCTGGAGCCTGGAAATCTATGGCTACACCTTC.

DNA of the CDR3: TGTGCCAGCAGCTTAGGGACAGGGACCCGAAACACCATATATTTT. Amino acids: CASSLGTGTRNTIYF. The J gene is TRBJ1-3, the V gene TRBV5-4; 9 bases fit TRBD1. Germline V gene lookup returns CDR1 SGHNT and CDR2 YYREEE (reference sequence). The CDR3 consists of 15 residues. J lost 5 bases, V lost 2 bases, and 5 bases had no gene match.

J is TRBJ2-1 and V is TRBV5-1; D is perhaps TRBD1 (5 bases). Per the germline V gene, CDR1 is SGHRS and CDR2 is YFSETQ. This CDR3 is built from 15 residues. V was shortened by 3 bases and J by 2 bases, with 12 bases between the two germline ends. The DNA for the CDR3 is TGCGCCAGCAGCTCGGACATGTCCGCCTACAATGAGCAGTTCTTC. Translated, it gives CASSSDMSAYNEQFF.

This chain links TRBV7-2 with TRBJ2-7; 7 bases fit TRBD1. CDR3 length: 14 residues. Germline-derived CDR1 and CDR2 are SGHTA and FQGNSA. The ends lost 3 bases at V and 3 bases at J; junction bases unmatched: 5. CDR3 amino acids: CASSFRDSRYEQYF. The CDR3 DNA reads as TGTGCCAGCAGCTTCCGGGACAGCCGCTACGAGCAGTACTTC.